Listed here are 11 T cell receptor beta chains from one sample, sequenced in a study of patients and donors after allogeneic stem cell transplantation. TCRdb ran MiXCR on the RT-PCR reads and lists one entry per CDR3 protein. The repertoire has 100,000 to 130,000 distinct CDR3 sequences, approximately 35% of them found once; the top ten carry roughly 27%. The source material was blood, either unsorted or a sorted T cell fraction (not recorded which). The receptors here all came from a human donor who was either an allogeneic HSCT recipient or a stem cell or donor lymphocyte infusion donor (not recorded which). It is not recorded whose cells these are; they may come from a transplant donor.

V and J are TRBV7-9 and TRBJ1-6; D is ambiguous. This CDR3 is built from 13 residues. Trimming cost V 5 bases and J 7 bases, with 9 bases left between them. Per the germline V gene, CDR1 is SEHNR and CDR2 is FQNEAQ (reference sequence). The CDR3 bases are TGTGCCAGCAGCCCTTTGATGAATTCACCCCTCCACTTT. It translates to CASSPLMNSPLHF.

In this sample, this clonotype turned up a few times. This chain uses TRBV7-6 with TRBJ2-2, with 7 positions matching TRBD2. Trimming cost V 3 bases and J 1 base; bases outside gene matches: 5. The germline V gene encodes CDR1 SGHVS and CDR2 FNYEAQ. The length of the CDR3 is 16 residues. The CDR3 loop is CASSFIGGGNTGELFF. CDR3 nucleotide sequence: TGTGCCAGCAGCTTTATTGGCGGGGGGAACACCGGGGAGCTGTTTTTT.

The rearrangement links TRBV20-1 to TRBJ1-5; 9 bases map to TRBD1. The CDR3 is 14 amino acids. The germline CDR1 and CDR2 sequences are DFQATT and SNEGSKA (reference sequence). With V trimmed by 3 bases and J by 6 bases, 6 bases remained unmatched. The CDR3 DNA follows: TGCAGTGCTAGGTCACAGGGGGCGGCTCAGCCCCAGCATTTT. Its protein is CSARSQGAAQPQHF.

This clonotype was seen a handful of times. This chain connects TRBV6-5 to TRBJ1-2, with 9 bases that match TRBD1. Trimming took 2 bases from V and 1 from J; bases not matched to a gene: 2. The CDR3 sequence is 15 residues long. Germline V lookup: CDR1 MNHEY, CDR2 SVGAGI. The CDR3 loop reads CASSYQGQGNYGYTF. The DNA for the CDR3 is TGTGCCAGCAGTTACCAGGGACAGGGTAACTATGGCTACACCTTC.

This clonotype was seen more than once but under ten times. The chain is built from TRBV11-2 and TRBJ1-2; D call uncertain. The CDR3 totals 12 residues. Trimming took off 1 base at V and 7 bases at J, with 7 bases between the two ends. The germline V gene encodes CDR1 SGHAT and CDR2 FQNNGV. CDR3 sequence (DNA): TGTGCCAGCAGCTTAGGGGGTGGTGGCTACACCTTC. Translated: CASSLGGGGYTF.

V and J are TRBV6-5 and TRBJ1-5, with TRBD1 matching 11 bases. Losses at the gene ends were 5 bases for V and 4 bases for J; bases not matched to a gene: 4. CDR1 is MNHEY, CDR2 SVGAGI, per germline. The CDR3 runs 15 residues. The CDR3 region has the DNA TGTGCCAGCAGTCCGGACAGGGGGCGAAATCAGCCCCAGCATTTT. Its translation is CASSPDRGRNQPQHF.

There are a few counts of this clonotype. The rearrangement joins TRBV28 to TRBJ1-1, with D uncertain. This CDR3 spans 12 amino acids. The germline gives CDR1 MDHEN, CDR2 SYDVKM. V was clipped by 6 bases and J by 6 bases, with 11 bases between them. CDR3 nucleotides: TGTGCCAGCAGCTCCGGTGGTCCTGAAGCTTTCTTT. Translating it yields CASSSGGPEAFF.

This clonotype was detected only a few times. The V gene is TRBV6-2 or TRBV6-3, the J gene TRBJ1-5, with a tentative D call TRBD1 (6 bases). V was clipped by 0 bases and J by 1 base, with 10 bases between them. This CDR3 region has 16 residues. Looked up from germline, CDR1 is MNHEY and CDR2 is SVGEGT. The CDR3 bases are TGTGCCAGCAGTTACTCCGAGGGGGTAAGCAATCAGCCCCAGCATTTT. Translated, it gives CASSYSEGVSNQPQHF.

The chain couples TRBV20-1 to TRBJ2-2; the match to TRBD2 covers 10 bases. The germline gives CDR1 DFQATT, CDR2 SNEGSKA (reference sequence). Trimming cost V 2 bases and J 6 bases; bases outside gene matches: 6. The CDR3 totals 15 residues. DNA for the CDR3: TGCAGTGCTAGAAGGCTAGCGGGAGCATCCGGGGAGCTGTTTTTT. Its protein is CSARRLAGASGELFF.

The chain joins TRBV7-9 to TRBJ1-2, with D possibly being TRBD1 (6 bases). This CDR3 contains 12 residues. Germline CDR1 reads SEHNR; CDR2 reads FQNEAQ (reference sequence). Trimming cost V 5 bases and J 4 bases, with 8 bases left between them. The CDR3 region has the DNA TGTGCCAGCAGCGCAGGGGTCTATGGCTACACCTTC. The encoded protein is CASSAGVYGYTF.

This chain links TRBV4-3 with TRBJ1-2; 11 nucleotides line up with TRBD1. Germline V CDR1 and CDR2: LGHNA, YSLEER. Losses at the gene ends were 4 bases for V and 6 bases for J; bases not matched to a gene: 7. The CDR3 is made up of 15 amino acids. The CDR3 sequence is CASSLYWTGGNGYTF. CDR3 nucleotide sequence: TGCGCCAGCAGCCTATATTGGACAGGGGGCAATGGCTACACCTTC.